This T cell receptor beta chain was sequenced in a study of blood T cell repertoires in COVID-19. Background on the study: T cells, B-cell-depleted T cells, or PBMCs provided the cDNA or gDNA that served as material.

In the source study's methods: Reference gene primer amplification in the assay estimated nucleated cell counts. TCRdb's copy holds only in-frame clones and misses some; the assay was immunoSEQ multiplex PCR. The V and J calls and clone size were taken over from that table, and D and trimming were inferred from the DNA. Of a few hundred thousand clones detected, 65% to 90% appear once; the ten largest clones hold around 1.5%. Germline CDR1 SGHVS, CDR2 FNYEAQ. CDR3 size: 15 residues. Trimming at V came to 7 bases and at J to 5 bases, leaving 11 bases not matched to a gene. The clonotype was recovered from a woman aged 40 to 50 who had recovered from COVID-19. The rearrangement uses TRBV7-6 and TRBJ1-1; 9 nucleotides match TRBD1. The sample taken for sequencing was peripheral blood. The CDR3 bases are TGTGCCAGCACCGGAGCCGGGACAGGGAGGACTGAAGCTTTCTTT. This gives the protein CASTGAGTGRTEAFF.